The sequence of this T cell receptor beta chain was determined in a study of blood T cells in healthy people across ages. V shed 4 bases and J shed 7 bases, with 13 bases lying between them. The CDR3 has 12 amino acids. The V gene's germline CDR1 is SQVTM and CDR2 ANQGSEA. Extracted total RNA amounted to at least 5.5 micrograms for each sample. The authors ran a second PCR of 7 to 11 cycles using a sample-barcoded 5' primer and a J-beta primer mix. One entry per CDR3 protein, called by TCRdb with MiXCR from the 5' RACE reads. In the table there are more than 1,000,000 distinct CDR3 sequences, 20% to 25% of which are singletons. This sample also belongs to another study, concerning T cells of mothers and their children. That work adds: Donors comprised a few healthy Caucasian mothers plus their six children.

V and J are TRBV29-1 and TRBJ2-5; D gene unclear. The sample taken for sequencing was blood. The TCR sequence derives from a girl aged 2 to 10 in good health. The CDR3: CSVVRLDGTQYF. CDR3 DNA: TGCAGCGTTGTGAGGCTAGACGGGACCCAGTACTTC. Using reference TRBV29-1 and TRBJ2-5 for the parts outside the CDR3, the full variable domain is SAVISQKPSRDICQRGTSLTIQCQVDSQVTMMFWYRQQPGQSLTLIATANQGSEATYESGFVIDKFPISRPNLTFSTLTVSNMSPEDSSIYLCSVVRLDGTQYFGPGTRLLVL.